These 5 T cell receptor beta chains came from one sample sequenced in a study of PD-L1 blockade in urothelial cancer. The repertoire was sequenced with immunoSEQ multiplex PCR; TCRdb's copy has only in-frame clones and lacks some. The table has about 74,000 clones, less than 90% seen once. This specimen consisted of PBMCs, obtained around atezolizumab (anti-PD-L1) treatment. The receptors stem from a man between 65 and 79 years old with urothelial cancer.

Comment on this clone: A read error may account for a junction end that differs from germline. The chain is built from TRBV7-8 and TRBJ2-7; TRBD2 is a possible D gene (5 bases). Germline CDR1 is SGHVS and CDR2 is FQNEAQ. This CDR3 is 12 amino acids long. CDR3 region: CASSPDSSEQYF. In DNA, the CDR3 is TGTGCCAGCAGCCCGGACTCCTCCGAGCAGTACTTC.

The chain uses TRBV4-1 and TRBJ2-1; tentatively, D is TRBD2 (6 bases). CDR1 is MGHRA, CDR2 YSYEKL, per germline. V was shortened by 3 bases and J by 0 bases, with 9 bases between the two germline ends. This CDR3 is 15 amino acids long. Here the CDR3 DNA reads TGCGCCAGCAGCCAGGTGGGGGGCTCCTACAATGAGCAGTTCTTC. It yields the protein CASSQVGGSYNEQFF.

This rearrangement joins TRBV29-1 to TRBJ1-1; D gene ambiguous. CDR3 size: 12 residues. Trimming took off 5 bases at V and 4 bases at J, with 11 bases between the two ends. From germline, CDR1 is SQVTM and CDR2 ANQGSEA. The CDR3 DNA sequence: TGCAGCGTTCGGGTATTTGGCACTGAAGCTTTCTTT. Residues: CSVRVFGTEAFF. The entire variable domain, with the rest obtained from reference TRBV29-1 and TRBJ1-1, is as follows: SAVISQKPSRDICQRGTSLTIQCQVDSQVTMMFWYRQQPGQSLTLIATANQGSEATYESGFVIDKFPISRPNLTFSTLTVSNMSPEDSSIYLCSVRVFGTEAFFGQGTRLTVV.

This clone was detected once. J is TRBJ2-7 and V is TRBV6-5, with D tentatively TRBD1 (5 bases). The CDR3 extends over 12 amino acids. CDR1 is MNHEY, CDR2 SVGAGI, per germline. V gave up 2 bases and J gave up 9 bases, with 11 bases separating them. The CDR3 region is CASSYRRESQYF. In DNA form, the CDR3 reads TGTGCCAGCAGTTACCGCAGGGAATCGCAGTACTTC.

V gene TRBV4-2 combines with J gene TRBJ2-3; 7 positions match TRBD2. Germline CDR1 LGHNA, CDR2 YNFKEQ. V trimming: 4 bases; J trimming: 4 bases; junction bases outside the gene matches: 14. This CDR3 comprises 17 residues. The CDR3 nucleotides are TGTGCCAGCAGCCCCGGTGGGGGGGGAGAGGGACCAGATACGCAGTATTTT. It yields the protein CASSPGGGGEGPDTQYF.